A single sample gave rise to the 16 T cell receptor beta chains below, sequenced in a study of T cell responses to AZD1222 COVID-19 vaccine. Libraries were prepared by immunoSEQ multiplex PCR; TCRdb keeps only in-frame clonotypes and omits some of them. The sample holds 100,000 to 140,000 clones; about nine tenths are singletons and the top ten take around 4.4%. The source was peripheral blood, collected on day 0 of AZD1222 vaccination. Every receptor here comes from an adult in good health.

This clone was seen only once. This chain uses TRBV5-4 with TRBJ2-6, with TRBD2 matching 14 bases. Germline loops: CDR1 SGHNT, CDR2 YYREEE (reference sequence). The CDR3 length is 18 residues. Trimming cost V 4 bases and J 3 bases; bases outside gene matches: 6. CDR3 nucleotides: TGTGCCAGCAGCCTCGGACTAGCGGGAGGCCGTGGGGCCAACGTCCTGACTTTC. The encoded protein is CASSLGLAGGRGANVLTF. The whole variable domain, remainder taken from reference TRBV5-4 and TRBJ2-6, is ETGVTQSPTHLIKTRGQQVTLRCSSQSGHNTVSWYQQALGQGPQFIFQYYREEENGRGNFPPRFSGLQFPNYSSELNVNALELDDSALYLCASSLGLAGGRGANVLTFGAGSRLTVL.

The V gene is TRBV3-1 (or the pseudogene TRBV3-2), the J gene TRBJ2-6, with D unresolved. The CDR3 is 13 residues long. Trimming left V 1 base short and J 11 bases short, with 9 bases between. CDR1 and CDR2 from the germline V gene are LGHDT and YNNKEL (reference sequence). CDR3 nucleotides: TGTGCCAGCAGCCAAGTCAGGATGGACGTCCTGACTTTC. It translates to CASSQVRMDVLTF.

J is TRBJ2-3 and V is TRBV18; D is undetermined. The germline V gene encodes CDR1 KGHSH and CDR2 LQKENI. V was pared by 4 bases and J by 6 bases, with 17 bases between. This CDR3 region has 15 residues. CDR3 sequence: CASSLTNGVPDTQYF. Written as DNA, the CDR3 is TGTGCCAGCTCACTAACGAACGGTGTCCCCGATACGCAGTATTTT.

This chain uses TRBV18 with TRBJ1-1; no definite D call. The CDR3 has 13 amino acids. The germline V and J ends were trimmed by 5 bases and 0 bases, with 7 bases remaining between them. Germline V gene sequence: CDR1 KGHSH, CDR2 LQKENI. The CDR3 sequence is CASSATLNTEAFF. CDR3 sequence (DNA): TGTGCCAGCTCAGCGACGCTGAACACTGAAGCTTTCTTT. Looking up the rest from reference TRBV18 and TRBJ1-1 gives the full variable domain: NAGVMQNPRHLVRRRGQEARLRCSPMKGHSHVYWYRQLPEEGLKFMVYLQKENIIDESGMPKERFSAEFPKEGPSILRIQQVVRGDSAAYFCASSATLNTEAFFGQGTRLTVV.

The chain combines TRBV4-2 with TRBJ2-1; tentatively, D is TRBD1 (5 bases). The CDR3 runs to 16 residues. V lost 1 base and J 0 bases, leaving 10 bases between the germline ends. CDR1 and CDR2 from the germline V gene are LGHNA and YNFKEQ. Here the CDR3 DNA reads TGTGCCAGCAGCCAAGCAGGGCGGAGCTCCTACAATGAGCAGTTCTTC. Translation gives CASSQAGRSSYNEQFF.

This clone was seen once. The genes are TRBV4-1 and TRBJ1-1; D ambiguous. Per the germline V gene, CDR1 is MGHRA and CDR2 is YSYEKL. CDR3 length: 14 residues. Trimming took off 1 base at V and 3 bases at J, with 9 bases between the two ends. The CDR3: CASSQVGVDTEAFF. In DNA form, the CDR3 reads TGCGCCAGCAGCCAAGTCGGGGTTGACACTGAAGCTTTCTTT.

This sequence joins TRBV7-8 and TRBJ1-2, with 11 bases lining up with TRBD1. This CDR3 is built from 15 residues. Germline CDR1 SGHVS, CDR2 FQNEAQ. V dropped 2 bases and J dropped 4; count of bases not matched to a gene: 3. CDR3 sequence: CASSLWGTGGYGYTF. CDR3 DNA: TGTGCCAGCAGCTTATGGGGGACAGGGGGCTATGGCTACACCTTC.

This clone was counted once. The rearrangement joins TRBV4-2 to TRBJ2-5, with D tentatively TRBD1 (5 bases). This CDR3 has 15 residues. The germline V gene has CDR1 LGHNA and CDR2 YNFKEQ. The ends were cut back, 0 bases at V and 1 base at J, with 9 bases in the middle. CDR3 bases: TGTGCCAGCAGCCAAGATCGACAGCTCCAAGAGACCCAGTACTTC. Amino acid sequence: CASSQDRQLQETQYF.

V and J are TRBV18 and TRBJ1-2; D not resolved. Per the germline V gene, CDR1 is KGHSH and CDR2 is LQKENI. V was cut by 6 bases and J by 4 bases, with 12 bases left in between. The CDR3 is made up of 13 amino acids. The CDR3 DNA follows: TGTGCCAGCTCTCAAGAGGTCCTCTATGGCTACACCTTC. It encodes CASSQEVLYGYTF.

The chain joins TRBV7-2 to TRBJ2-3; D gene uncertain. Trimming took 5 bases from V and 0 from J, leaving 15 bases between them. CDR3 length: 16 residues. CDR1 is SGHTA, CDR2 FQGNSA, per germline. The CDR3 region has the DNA TGTGCCAGCAGCCCCGGTACCGGAACTAGCACAGATACGCAGTATTTT. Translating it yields CASSPGTGTSTDTQYF.

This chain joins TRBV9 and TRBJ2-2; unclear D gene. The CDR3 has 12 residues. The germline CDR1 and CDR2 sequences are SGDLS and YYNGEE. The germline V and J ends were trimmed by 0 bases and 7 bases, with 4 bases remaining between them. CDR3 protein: CASSVGYGELFF. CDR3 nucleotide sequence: TGTGCCAGCAGCGTAGGGTACGGGGAGCTGTTTTTT.

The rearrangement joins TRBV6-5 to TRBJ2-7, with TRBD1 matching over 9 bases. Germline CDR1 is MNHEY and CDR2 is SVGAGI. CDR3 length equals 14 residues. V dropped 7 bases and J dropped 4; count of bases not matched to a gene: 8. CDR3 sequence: CASTAGTGRYEQYF. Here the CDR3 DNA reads TGTGCCAGCACTGCCGGGACAGGGCGGTACGAGCAGTACTTC.

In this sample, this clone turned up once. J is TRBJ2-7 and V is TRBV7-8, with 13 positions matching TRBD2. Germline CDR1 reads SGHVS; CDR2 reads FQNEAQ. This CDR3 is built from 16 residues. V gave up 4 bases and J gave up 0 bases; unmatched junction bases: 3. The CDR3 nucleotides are TGTGCCAGCAGCTCCTGGACTAGCGGGAGCTCCTACGAGCAGTACTTC. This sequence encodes CASSSWTSGSSYEQYF.

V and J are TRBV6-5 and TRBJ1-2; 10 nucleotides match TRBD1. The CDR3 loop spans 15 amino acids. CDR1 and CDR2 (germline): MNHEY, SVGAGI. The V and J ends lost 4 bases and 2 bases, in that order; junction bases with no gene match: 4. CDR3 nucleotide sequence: TGTGCCAGCAGTTCGCGGACAGGGGGAAACTATGGCTACACCTTC. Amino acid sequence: CASSSRTGGNYGYTF.

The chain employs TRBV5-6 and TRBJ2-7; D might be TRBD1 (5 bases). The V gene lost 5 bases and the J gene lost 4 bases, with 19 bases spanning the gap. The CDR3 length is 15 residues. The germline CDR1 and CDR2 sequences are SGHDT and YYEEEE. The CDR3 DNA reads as TGTGCCAGCAGGCTGAAACCGACAGTTCCATACGAGCAGTACTTC. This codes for CASRLKPTVPYEQYF.

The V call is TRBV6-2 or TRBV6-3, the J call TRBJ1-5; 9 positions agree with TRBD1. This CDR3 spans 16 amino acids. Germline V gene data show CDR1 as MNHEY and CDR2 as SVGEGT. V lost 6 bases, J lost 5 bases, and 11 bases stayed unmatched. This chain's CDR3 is CASSRGTGISDQPQHF. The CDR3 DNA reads TGTGCCAGCAGCCGTGGGACAGGGATATCGGATCAGCCCCAGCATTTT.